The entry below gives a single TCR beta chain sequence along with its context. Its specific antigen is unknown. No qualities accompany the bases; no much larger clone lies one base away. From the cysteine through the phenylalanine, the CDR3 covers 11 amino acids. CDR3 DNA is the only sequence kept; it has 33 bases, read in frame from the first base. In the germline V gene (reference sequence), CDR1 corresponds to DFQATT and CDR2 to SNEGSKA. V is shortened by 5 bases, J by 8 bases, and the region joining them spans 12 bases. TCRbeta CDR3 regions were amplified from genomic DNA by means of the immunoSEQ Assay, a bias-controlled multiplex PCR. The authors processed their data as follows. Within the assay, amplification of reference gene primers was used to estimate how many nucleated cells each sample contained. To quantify the absolute abundance of each unique TCRbeta CDR3 rearrangement, sequence reads were collapsed and filtered. Productive Simpson clonality was computed per sample as the square root of Simpson's diversity index over productive rearrangements. TCRdb limited this immuneACCESS table to in-frame rearrangements with V and J called. A share of clones is missing; checked studies link under half to unresolved V genes, and the rest is unexplained. V, J and clone size reflect that table, while D and trimming were determined from the DNA. This sample comprises approximately 170,000 clones, approximately 87% of them detected only once. The top ten clonotypes cover roughly 3.3% of the sample.

The data are from a study of blood T cell repertoires in COVID-19 (dated by TCRdb to 2018 to 2021). For the study in its entirety: The collaborator samples originated in the United States, Italy and Spain and spanned the acute and convalescent phases of COVID-19. The samples were drawn from the first 160 participants of the ongoing ImmuneRACE study and from more than 1,000 subjects provided by 6 global collaborators. Where available, HLA class I and class II types were taken from metadata supplied by the sample provider and were not determined by assay-based typing. The repertoires were released in a freely available public database meant as a resource for research on the immune response to SARS-CoV-2. The sample metadata nearly always contained a de-identified subject ID, COVID-19 status, age in years and sex. Subjects who had been exposed to COVID-19, were actively infected with it, or had recovered from it provided the deeply sampled blood TCRbeta repertoires that made up the dataset. The prospective study material was composed of cDNA or gDNA derived from T cells, B-cell-depleted T cells, or PBMCs.

Collaborating institutions collected whole blood in K2EDTA tubes following their own protocols. For TCRbeta analysis, collaborator samples were shipped as frozen whole blood, as isolated PBMCs, or as DNA extracted from either sample type. The investigation overall reported the following: Clinical and demographic metadata were provided uncurated, with the amount varying by source and participant.

This clonotype was obtained from a man aged 18 to 35 with active or convalescent COVID-19. The chain employs TRBV20-1 and TRBJ1-1; TRBD1 could be the D gene, as 6 bases match. The sample was peripheral blood. CDR3 protein: CSAGLDREAFF. The DNA sequence is as follows: TGCAGTGCTGGACTCGACAGGGAAGCTTTCTTT.